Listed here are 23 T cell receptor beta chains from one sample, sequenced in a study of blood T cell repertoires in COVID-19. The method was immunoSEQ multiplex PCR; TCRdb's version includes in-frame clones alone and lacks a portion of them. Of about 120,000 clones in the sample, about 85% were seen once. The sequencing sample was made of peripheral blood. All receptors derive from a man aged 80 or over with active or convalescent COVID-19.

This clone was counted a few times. In nucleotides, the CDR3 is TGTGCCAGCAGCTTCGGTGCGGGTCAAGAGACCCAGTACTTC. Translation gives CASSFGAGQETQYF. The chain recombines TRBV5-6 with TRBJ2-5, with D possibly being TRBD2 (5 bases). CDR3 length: 14 residues. Trimming removed 2 bases from V and 2 bases from J, with 10 bases in between. Germline V gene lookup returns CDR1 SGHDT and CDR2 YYEEEE. The variable domain in full, completed from reference TRBV5-6 and TRBJ2-5, reads DAGVTQSPTHLIKTRGQQVTLRCSPKSGHDTVSWYQQALGQGPQFIFQYYEEEERQRGNFPDRFSGHQFPNYSSELNVNALLLGDSALYLCASSFGAGQETQYFGPGTRLLVL.

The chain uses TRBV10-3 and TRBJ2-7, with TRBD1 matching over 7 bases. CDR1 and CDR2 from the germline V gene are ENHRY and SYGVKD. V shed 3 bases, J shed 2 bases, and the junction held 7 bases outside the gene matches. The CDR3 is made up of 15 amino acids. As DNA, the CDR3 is TGTGCCATCAGTGACCCCACAGGGGCACCCTACGAGCAGTACTTC. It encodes CAISDPTGAPYEQYF.

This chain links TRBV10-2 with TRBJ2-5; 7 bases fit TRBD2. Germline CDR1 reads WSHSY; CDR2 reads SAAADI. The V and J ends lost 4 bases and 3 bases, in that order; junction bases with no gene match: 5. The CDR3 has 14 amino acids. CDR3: CASSVSSGEETQYF. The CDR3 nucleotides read TGCGCCAGCAGTGTTTCTAGCGGAGAAGAGACCCAGTACTTC.

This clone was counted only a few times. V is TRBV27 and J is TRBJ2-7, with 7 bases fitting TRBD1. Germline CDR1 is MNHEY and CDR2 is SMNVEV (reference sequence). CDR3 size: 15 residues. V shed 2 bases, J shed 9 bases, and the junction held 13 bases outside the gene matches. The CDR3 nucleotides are TGTGCCAGCAGTTTAGACGGGACAGAGCCTTGGGGGCAGTACTTC. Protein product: CASSLDGTEPWGQYF.

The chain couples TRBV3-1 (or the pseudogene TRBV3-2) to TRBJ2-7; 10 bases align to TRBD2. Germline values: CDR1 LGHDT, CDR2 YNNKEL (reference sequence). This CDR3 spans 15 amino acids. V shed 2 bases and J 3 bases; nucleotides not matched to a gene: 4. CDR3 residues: CASSQSGRGVYEQYF. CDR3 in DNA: TGTGCCAGCAGCCAAAGCGGGAGGGGGGTCTACGAGCAGTACTTC.

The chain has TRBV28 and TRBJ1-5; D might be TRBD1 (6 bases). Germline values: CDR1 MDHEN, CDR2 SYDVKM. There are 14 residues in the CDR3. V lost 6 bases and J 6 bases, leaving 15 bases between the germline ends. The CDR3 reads CASRIQGSFQPQHF. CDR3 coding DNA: TGTGCCAGCAGGATCCAGGGGTCGTTTCAGCCCCAGCATTTT.

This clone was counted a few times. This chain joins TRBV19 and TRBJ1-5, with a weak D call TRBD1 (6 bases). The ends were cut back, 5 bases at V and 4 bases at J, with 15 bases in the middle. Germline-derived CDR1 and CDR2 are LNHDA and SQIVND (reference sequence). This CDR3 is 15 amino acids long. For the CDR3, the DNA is TGTGCCAGTAGTTTACCGACAGGACGAAATCAGCCCCAGCATTTT. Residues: CASSLPTGRNQPQHF.

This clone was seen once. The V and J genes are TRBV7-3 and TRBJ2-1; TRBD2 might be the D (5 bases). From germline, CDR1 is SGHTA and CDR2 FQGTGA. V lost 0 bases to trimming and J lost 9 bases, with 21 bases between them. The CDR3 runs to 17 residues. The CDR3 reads CASSLTTSGLARSEQFF. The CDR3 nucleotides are TGTGCCAGCAGCTTAACGACCTCGGGCCTAGCAAGAAGTGAGCAGTTCTTC.

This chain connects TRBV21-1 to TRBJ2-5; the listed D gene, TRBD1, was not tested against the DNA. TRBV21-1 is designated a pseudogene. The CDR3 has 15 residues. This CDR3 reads CASSTRQGAGETQYF. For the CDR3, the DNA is TGTGCCAGCAGCACCCGGCAGGGGGCAGGTGAGACCCAGTACTTC.

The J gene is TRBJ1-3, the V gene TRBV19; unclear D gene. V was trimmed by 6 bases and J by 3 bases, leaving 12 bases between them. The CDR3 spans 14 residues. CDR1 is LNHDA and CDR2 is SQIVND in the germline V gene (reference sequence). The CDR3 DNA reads TGTGCCAGTAGCTCGGTCTTGTATGGAAACACCATATATTTT. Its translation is CASSSVLYGNTIYF.

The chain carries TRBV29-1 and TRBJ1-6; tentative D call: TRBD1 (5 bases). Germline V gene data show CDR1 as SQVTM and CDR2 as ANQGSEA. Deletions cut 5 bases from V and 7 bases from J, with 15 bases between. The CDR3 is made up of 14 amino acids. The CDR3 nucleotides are TGCAGCGTTAGAGACAGAGCACTGAATTCACCCCTCCACTTT. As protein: CSVRDRALNSPLHF. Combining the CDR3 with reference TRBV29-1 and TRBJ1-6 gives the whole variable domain SAVISQKPSRDICQRGTSLTIQCQVDSQVTMMFWYRQQPGQSLTLIATANQGSEATYESGFVIDKFPISRPNLTFSTLTVSNMSPEDSSIYLCSVRDRALNSPLHFGNGTRLTVT.

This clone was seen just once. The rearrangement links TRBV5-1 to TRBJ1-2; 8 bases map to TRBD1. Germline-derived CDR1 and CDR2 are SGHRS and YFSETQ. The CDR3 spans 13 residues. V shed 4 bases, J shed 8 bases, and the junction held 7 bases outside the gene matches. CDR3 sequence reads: CASSPDRGVGYTF. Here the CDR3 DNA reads TGCGCCAGCAGCCCTGACAGGGGAGTCGGCTACACCTTC.

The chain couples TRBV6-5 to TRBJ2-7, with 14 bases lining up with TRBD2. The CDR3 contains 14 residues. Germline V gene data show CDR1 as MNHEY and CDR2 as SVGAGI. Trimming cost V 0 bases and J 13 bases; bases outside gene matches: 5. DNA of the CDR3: TGTGCCAGCAGTTACTCGACTAGCGGGGGGGAGATTTACTTC. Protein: CASSYSTSGGEIYF.

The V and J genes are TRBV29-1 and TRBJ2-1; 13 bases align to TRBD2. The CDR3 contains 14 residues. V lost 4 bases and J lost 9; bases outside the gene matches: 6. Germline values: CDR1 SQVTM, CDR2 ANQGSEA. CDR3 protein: CSVGRLAGGGEQFF. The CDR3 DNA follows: TGCAGCGTTGGCAGACTAGCGGGGGGTGGTGAGCAGTTCTTC.

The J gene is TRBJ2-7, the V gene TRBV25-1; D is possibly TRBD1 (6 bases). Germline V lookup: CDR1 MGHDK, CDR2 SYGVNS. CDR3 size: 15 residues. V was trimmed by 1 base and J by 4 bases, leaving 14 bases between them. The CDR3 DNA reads TGTGCCAGCAGTGAATTCGGAGCAGGGGATTACGAGCAGTACTTC. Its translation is CASSEFGAGDYEQYF.

For the CDR3, the DNA is TGTGCCGGCGCGCGACAGGAGTCGAACACTGAAGCTTTCTTT. This sequence encodes CAGARQESNTEAFF. The chain joins TRBV2 to TRBJ1-1; D is perhaps TRBD1 (6 bases). The CDR3 has 14 residues. CDR1 and CDR2 (germline): SNHLY, FYNNEI. The V end was cut by 11 bases, the J end by 1 base, with 17 bases between.

This chain's CDR3 is CSGSRGYQETQYF. The CDR3, as DNA: TGCAGCGGCTCCCGGGGGTACCAAGAGACCCAGTACTTC. The genes are TRBV29-1 and TRBJ2-5; D is perhaps TRBD2 (6 bases). Trimming took off 7 bases at V and 0 bases at J, with 12 bases between the two ends. CDR3 length equals 13 residues. The germline gives CDR1 SQVTM, CDR2 ANQGSEA. Combining the CDR3 with reference TRBV29-1 and TRBJ2-5 gives the whole variable domain SAVISQKPSRDICQRGTSLTIQCQVDSQVTMMFWYRQQPGQSLTLIATANQGSEATYESGFVIDKFPISRPNLTFSTLTVSNMSPEDSSIYLCSGSRGYQETQYFGPGTRLLVL.

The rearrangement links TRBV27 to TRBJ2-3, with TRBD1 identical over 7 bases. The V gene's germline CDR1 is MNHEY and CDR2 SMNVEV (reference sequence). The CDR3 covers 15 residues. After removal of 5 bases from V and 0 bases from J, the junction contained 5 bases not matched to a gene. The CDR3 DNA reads TGTGCCAGCAGTCCGGGACAGATCAGCACAGATACGCAGTATTTT. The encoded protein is CASSPGQISTDTQYF.

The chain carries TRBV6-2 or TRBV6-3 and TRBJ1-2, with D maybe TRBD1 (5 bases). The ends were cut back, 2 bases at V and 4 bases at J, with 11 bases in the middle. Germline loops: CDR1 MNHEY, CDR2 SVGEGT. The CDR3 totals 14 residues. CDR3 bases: TGTGCCAGCAGTTACGTCGGCGGGGGCTATGGCTACACCTTC. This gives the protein CASSYVGGGYGYTF.

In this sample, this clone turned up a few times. The CDR3 region has the DNA TGTGCCAGCTCACCACGGGGGACAGCCTATGGCTACACCTTC. Translated: CASSPRGTAYGYTF. V gene TRBV18 combines with J gene TRBJ1-2, with 7 bases matching TRBD1. Germline V lookup: CDR1 KGHSH, CDR2 LQKENI. J gave up 4 bases and V 1 base, and 3 bases lay outside the gene matches. The CDR3 runs 14 residues.

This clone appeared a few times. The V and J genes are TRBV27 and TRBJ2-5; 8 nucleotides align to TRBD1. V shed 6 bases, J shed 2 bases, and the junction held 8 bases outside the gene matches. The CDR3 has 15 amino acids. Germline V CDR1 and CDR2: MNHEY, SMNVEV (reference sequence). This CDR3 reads CASRPLWTGQETQYF. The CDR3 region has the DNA TGTGCCAGCAGACCCCTGTGGACAGGGCAAGAGACCCAGTACTTC.

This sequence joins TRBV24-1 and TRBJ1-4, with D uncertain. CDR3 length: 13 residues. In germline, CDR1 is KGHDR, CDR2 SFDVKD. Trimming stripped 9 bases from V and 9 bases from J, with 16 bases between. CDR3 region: CATAAYPEKKLFF. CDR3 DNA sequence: TGTGCCACCGCAGCGTACCCAGAGAAAAAACTGTTTTTT.

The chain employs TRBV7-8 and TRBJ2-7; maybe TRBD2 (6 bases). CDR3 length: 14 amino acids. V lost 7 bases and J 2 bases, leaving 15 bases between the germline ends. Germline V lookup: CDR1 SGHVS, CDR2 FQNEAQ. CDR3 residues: CASTTGVGTYEQYF. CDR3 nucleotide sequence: TGTGCCAGCACGACGGGGGTAGGAACCTACGAGCAGTACTTC.